This TCR beta chain was found in a study of blood T cell repertoires in COVID-19. Across the study: T cells, B-cell-depleted T cells, or PBMCs supplied cDNA or gDNA.

Clones were read by immunoSEQ multiplex PCR, and TCRdb kept only the in-frame ones, dropping some. The sample includes some 290,000 clones, approximately 81% seen only once; the top ten take around 2.9%. The sequence was collected from a woman aged 55-75 years with active or convalescent COVID-19. Source material: peripheral blood.

The CDR3 DNA follows: TGTGCCAGCAGCGAGCCCCGGACTAGCGGGGGCATGATTCGGGATACGCAGTATTTT. It translates to CASSEPRTSGGMIRDTQYF. The chain recombines TRBV9 with TRBJ2-3, with 13 positions matching TRBD2. This CDR3 has 19 amino acids. The trim removed 3 bases at V and 6 bases at J, leaving 16 bases unmatched. Germline V gene data show CDR1 as SGDLS and CDR2 as YYNGEE.